This TCR beta chain was observed in a study of control samples from healthy donors and cancer patients. The CDR3 is 11 residues long. Germline CDR1 and CDR2: SGHDN and FVKESK. V was pared by 0 bases and J by 12 bases, with 6 bases between. Sequencing used immunoSEQ multiplex PCR; TCRdb keeps in-frame clones, though not all of them. The sample lists some 150,000 clones, more than 85% occurring once. V usage is TRBV14 and J usage is TRBJ2-1; D may be TRBD2 (6 bases). This TCR was recovered from a man aged 30 to 39 in good health. Sequenced material: blood. CDR3 in DNA: TGTGCCAGCAGCCAAGAGGGGGGGCAGTTCTTC. Its translation: CASSQEGGQFF.